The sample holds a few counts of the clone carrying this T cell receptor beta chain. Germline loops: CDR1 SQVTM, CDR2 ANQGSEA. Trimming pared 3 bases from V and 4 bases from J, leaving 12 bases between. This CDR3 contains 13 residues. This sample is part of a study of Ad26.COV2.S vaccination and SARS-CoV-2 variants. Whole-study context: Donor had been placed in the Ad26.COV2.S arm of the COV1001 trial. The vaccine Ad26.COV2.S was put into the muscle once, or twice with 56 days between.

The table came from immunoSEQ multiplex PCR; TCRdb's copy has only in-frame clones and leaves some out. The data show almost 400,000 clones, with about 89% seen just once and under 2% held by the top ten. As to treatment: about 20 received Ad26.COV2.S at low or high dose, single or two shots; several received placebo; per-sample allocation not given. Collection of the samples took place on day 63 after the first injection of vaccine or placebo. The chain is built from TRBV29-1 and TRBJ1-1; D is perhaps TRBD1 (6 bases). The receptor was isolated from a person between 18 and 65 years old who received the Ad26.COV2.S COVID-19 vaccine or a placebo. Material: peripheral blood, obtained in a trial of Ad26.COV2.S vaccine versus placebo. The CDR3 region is CSVDQGWGTEAFF. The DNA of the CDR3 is TGCAGCGTTGATCAGGGGTGGGGCACTGAAGCTTTCTTT.